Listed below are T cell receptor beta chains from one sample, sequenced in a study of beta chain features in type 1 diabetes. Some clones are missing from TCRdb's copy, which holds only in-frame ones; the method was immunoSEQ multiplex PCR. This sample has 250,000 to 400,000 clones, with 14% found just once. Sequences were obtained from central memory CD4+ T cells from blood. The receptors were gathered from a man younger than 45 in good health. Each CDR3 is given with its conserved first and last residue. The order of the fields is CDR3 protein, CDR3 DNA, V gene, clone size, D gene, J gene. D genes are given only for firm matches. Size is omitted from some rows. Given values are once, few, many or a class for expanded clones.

CDR3: CASSLDGQYTEAFF
DNA: TGCGCCAGCAGCTTGGACGGGCAGTACACTGAAGCTTTCTTT
V: TRBV5-1
size: few
D: .
J: TRBJ1-1

CDR3: CSVEGTVYGYTF
DNA: TGCAGCGTAGAGGGGACGGTTTATGGCTACACCTTC
V: TRBV29-1
size: many
D: .
J: TRBJ1-2

CDR3: CASSPDWGPNTGELFF
DNA: TGTGCCAGCAGTCCCGACTGGGGGCCCAACACCGGGGAGCTGTTTTTT
V: TRBV27
size: .
D: .
J: TRBJ2-2

CDR3: CASSLAGVRYNEQFF
DNA: TGTGCCAGCAGTTTAGCGGGGGTTAGGTACAATGAGCAGTTCTTC
V: TRBV6-5
size: .
D: TRBD2
J: TRBJ2-1

CDR3: CASSRRQGGTGANVLTF
DNA: TGTGCCAGCAGCCGTCGACAGGGGGGAACTGGGGCCAACGTCCTGACTTTC
V: TRBV7-2
size: .
D: TRBD1
J: TRBJ2-6

CDR3: CASSVRPASQYF
DNA: TGTGCCAGCAGTGTACGTCCCGCATCGCAGTATTTT
V: TRBV2
size: many
D: .
J: TRBJ2-3

CDR3: CASQRVGGNYGYTF
DNA: TGTGCCAGTCAGCGAGTCGGGGGCAACTATGGCTACACCTTC
V: TRBV6-5
size: .
D: .
J: TRBJ1-2

CDR3: CASTQGEGYGYTF
DNA: TGTGCCAGCACCCAGGGGGAGGGTTATGGCTACACCTTC
V: TRBV6-5
size: .
D: TRBD1
J: TRBJ1-2

CDR3: CASSPRTSGGGSTDTQYF
DNA: TGTGCCAGCAGCCCCAGAACAAGCGGGGGCGGGAGCACAGATACGCAGTATTTT
V: TRBV7-9
size: few
D: TRBD2
J: TRBJ2-3

CDR3: CASSGSGTPETQYF
DNA: TGCGCCAGCAGCGGTTCCGGGACTCCGGAGACCCAGTACTTC
V: TRBV5-1
size: few
D: .
J: TRBJ2-5

CDR3: CASSLGAGDSQPQHF
DNA: TGTGCCAGCAGCTTAGGGGCAGGGGATTCGCAGCCCCAGCATTTT
V: TRBV7-9
size: few
D: .
J: TRBJ1-5

CDR3: CASSVGKGGLPLHF
DNA: TGTGCCAGCAGCGTAGGGAAGGGAGGGCTTCCCCTCCACTTT
V: TRBV9
size: few
D: .
J: TRBJ1-6

CDR3: CASSLHRTGSGELFF
DNA: TGTGCCAGCAGCCTCCACCGGACAGGGTCCGGGGAGCTGTTTTTT
V: TRBV7-2
size: many
D: TRBD1
J: TRBJ2-2

CDR3: CASSLESYGYTF
DNA: TGTGCCAGCAGCTTGGAATCCTATGGCTACACCTTC
V: TRBV5-1
size: .
D: .
J: TRBJ1-2

CDR3: CASSVAQTGELFF
DNA: TGTGCCAGCAGCGTAGCCCAGACCGGGGAGCTGTTTTTT
V: TRBV9
size: .
D: .
J: TRBJ2-2

CDR3: CSVEGVYQETQYF
DNA: TGCAGCGTTGAAGGGGTTTACCAAGAGACCCAGTACTTC
V: TRBV29-1
size: many
D: .
J: TRBJ2-5

CDR3: CASSIGRASGGRGETQYF
DNA: TGTGCCAGTAGTATAGGAAGGGCGAGCGGGGGTCGAGGCGAGACCCAGTACTTC
V: TRBV19
size: .
D: TRBD2
J: TRBJ2-5

CDR3: CASSRTSGGKVQETQYF
DNA: TGTGCCAGCAGCCGGACTAGCGGGGGGAAGGTCCAAGAGACCCAGTACTTC
V: TRBV11-3
size: .
D: TRBD2
J: TRBJ2-5

CDR3: CASSPSSDNEQFF
DNA: TGTGCCAGCAGCCCTTCTAGCGACAATGAGCAGTTCTTC
V: TRBV5-4
size: .
D: .
J: TRBJ2-1

CDR3: CASSLGFGETQYF
DNA: TGTGCCAGCAGCTTAGGGTTCGGGGAGACCCAGTACTTC
V: TRBV7-8
size: .
D: .
J: TRBJ2-5

CDR3: CASSLSGLTTDTQYF
DNA: TGTGCCAGCAGCTTATCTGGACTCACCACAGATACGCAGTATTTT
V: TRBV11-3
size: few
D: .
J: TRBJ2-3

CDR3: CAISAQRGAGTEAFF
DNA: TGTGCCATCAGTGCTCAAAGGGGGGCGGGCACTGAAGCTTTCTTT
V: TRBV10-3
size: .
D: .
J: TRBJ1-1

CDR3: CASSPDRVRNTEAFF
DNA: TGTGCCAGCAGTCCGGACAGGGTAAGAAACACTGAAGCTTTCTTT
V: TRBV6-5
size: .
D: TRBD1
J: TRBJ1-1